This T cell receptor (beta chain) stems from a study of Ad26.COV2.S vaccination and SARS-CoV-2 variants. The overall study: Ad26.COV2.S given intramuscularly, once or twice 56 days apart.

The study's findings and limits: Reportedly, spike-specific CD8+ and CD4+ T cell responses achieved substantial breadth once vaccination had taken place.

V lost 6 bases, J lost 5 bases, and 9 bases stayed unmatched. Germline lookup yields CDR1 SNHLY and CDR2 FYNNEI. There are 15 residues in the CDR3. Assay: immunoSEQ multiplex PCR; the TCRdb copy retains only in-frame clones and omits some. This table has roughly 320,000 clones, 87% appearing once. Only one count was recorded for this clone. Its antigen is unknown. The treatment: approximately 18 received Ad26.COV2.S at low or high dose, single or two shots; a few received placebo; per-sample allocation not given. Following the first vaccine or placebo injection, samples were taken on day 63. This TCR was recovered from a person aged 18-65 years who received the Ad26.COV2.S COVID-19 vaccine or a placebo. This chain joins TRBV2 and TRBJ2-2, with 7 positions matching TRBD1. This material consisted of peripheral blood, taken in a trial of Ad26.COV2.S vaccine versus placebo. In DNA, the CDR3 is TGTGCCAGCAGGACCCCGACAGGGTGGACCGGGGAGCTGTTTTTT. Amino acids: CASRTPTGWTGELFF.